This is a list of T cell receptor beta chains from one sample in a study of regulatory T cells in long-lasting Graves disease. TCRdb used MiXCR to reprocess the multiplex PCR reads, holding one entry per CDR3 protein. The sample consists of around 450,000 distinct CDR3 sequences, over 12% of them appearing once. The data were also submitted as part of a second study, on T cells in Graves' hyperthyroidism and ophthalmopathy.

Material: peripheral blood mononuclear cells (PBMCs), obtained at new diagnosis, from a patient treated with antithyroid drugs. These TCRs come from a woman in her thirties or forties with Graves disease. Both conserved end residues are part of each CDR3. D genes are given only for firm matches. Where a row states a size, it is once, few, many or the class of an expanded clone; other rows omit it.

>TRBV7-8|TRBJ2-2|many|TRBD1
TGTGCCAGCAGCCTTCGGACAGGGTCGATCACCGGGGAGCTGTTTTTT
CASSLRTGSITGELFF
>TRBV20-1|TRBJ2-1|many|-
TGCAGTGCTAGAGGGGGCTCCATCTCCTACAATGAGCAGTTCTTC
CSARGGSISYNEQFF
>TRBV11-2|TRBJ2-7|-|-
TGTGCCAGCAGCCCACTAAGGGGGGGAAATCGGTACGAGCAGTACTTC
CASSPLRGGNRYEQYF
>TRBV10-3|TRBJ1-6|many|-
TGTGCCATCAGTCTTTCCGGACCGAATTCACCCCTCCACTTT
CAISLSGPNSPLHF
>TRBV28|TRBJ2-1|many|TRBD1
TGTGCCAGCAAATTAGGGGGACAGGCCTTCAACAATGAGCAGTTCTTC
CASKLGGQAFNNEQFF
>TRBV19|TRBJ1-1|many|TRBD1
TGTGCCAGTAGTATACTGAGACAGGGTGCTGCGGAGAACACTGAAGCTTTCTTT
CASSILRQGAAENTEAFF
>TRBV3-1|TRBJ1-4|many|-
TGTGCCAGCAGCCAAAATCTGCCTGGTGCTAGTAATGAAAAACTGTTTTTT
CASSQNLPGASNEKLFF
>TRBV24-1|TRBJ2-7|-|-
TGTGCCACCAGTGAGGGGGGAGAAAGCTACGAGCAGTACTTC
CATSEGGESYEQYF
>TRBV4-1|TRBJ2-7|few|TRBD2
TGCGCCAGCAGCCAAGAAACGACTAGCGGTTCCTACGAGCAGTACTTC
CASSQETTSGSYEQYF
>TRBV5-1|TRBJ2-4|many|TRBD1
TGCGCCAGCAGCGGATCTAGGGGGCCGGGCATTCAGTACTTC
CASSGSRGPGIQYF
>TRBV24-1|TRBJ2-1|-|TRBD2
TGTGCCACCAGTGATATTGGGACGGGAGGGCGCCTTAATTACAATGAGCAGTTCTTC
CATSDIGTGGRLNYNEQFF